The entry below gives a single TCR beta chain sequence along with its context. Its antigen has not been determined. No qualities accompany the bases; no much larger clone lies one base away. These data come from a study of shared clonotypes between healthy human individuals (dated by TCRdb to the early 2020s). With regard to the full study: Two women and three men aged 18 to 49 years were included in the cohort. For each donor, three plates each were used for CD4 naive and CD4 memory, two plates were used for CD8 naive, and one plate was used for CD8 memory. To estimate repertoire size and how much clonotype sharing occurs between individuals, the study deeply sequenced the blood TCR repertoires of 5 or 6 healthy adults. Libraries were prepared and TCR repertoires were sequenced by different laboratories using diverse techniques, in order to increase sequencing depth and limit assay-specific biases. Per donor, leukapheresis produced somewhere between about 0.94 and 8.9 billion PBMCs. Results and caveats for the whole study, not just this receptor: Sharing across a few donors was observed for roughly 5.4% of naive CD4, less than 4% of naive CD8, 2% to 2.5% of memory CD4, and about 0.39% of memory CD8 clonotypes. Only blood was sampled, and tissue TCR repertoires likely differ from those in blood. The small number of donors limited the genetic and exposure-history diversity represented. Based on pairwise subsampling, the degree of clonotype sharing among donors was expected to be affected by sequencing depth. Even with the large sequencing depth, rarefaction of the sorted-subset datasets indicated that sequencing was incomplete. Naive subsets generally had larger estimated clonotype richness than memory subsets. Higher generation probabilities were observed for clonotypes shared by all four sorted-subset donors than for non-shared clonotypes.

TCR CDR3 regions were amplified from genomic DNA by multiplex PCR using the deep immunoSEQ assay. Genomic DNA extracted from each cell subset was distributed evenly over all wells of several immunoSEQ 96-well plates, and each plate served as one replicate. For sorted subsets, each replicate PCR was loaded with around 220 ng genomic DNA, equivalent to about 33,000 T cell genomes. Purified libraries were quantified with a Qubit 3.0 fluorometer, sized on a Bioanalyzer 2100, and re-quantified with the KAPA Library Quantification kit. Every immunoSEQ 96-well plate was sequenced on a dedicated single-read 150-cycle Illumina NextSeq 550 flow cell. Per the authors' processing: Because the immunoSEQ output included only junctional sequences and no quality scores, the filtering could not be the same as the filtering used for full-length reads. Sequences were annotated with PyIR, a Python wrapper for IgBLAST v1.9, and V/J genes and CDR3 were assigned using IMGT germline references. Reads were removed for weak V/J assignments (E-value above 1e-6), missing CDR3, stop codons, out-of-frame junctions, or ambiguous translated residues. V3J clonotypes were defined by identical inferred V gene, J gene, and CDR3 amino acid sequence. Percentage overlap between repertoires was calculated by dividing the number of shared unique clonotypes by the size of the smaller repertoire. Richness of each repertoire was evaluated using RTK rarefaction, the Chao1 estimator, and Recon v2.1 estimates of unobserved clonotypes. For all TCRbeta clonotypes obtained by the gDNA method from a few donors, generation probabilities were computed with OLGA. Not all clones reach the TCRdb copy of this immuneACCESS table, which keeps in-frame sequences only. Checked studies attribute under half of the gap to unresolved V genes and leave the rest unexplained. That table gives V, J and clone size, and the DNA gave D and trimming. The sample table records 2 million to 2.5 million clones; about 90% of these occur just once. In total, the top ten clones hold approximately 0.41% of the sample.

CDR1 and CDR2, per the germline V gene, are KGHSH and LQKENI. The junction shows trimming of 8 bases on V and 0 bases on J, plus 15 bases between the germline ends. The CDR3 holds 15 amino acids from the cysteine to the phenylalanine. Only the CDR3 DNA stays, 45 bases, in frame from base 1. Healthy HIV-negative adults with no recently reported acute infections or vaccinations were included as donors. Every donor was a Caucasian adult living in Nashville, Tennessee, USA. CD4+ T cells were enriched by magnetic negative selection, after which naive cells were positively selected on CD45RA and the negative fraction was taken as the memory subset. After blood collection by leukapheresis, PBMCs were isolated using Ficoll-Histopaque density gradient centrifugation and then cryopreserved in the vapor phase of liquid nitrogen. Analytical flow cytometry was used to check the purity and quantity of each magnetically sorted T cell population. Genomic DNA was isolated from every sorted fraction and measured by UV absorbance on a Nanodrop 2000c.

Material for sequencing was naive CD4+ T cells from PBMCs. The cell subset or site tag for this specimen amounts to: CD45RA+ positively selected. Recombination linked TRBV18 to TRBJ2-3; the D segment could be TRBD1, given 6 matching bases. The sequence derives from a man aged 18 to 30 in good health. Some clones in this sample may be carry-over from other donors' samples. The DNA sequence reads TGTGCCAGCACATTATCACAGGGCAGCACAGATACGCAGTATTTT. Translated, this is CASTLSQGSTDTQYF.